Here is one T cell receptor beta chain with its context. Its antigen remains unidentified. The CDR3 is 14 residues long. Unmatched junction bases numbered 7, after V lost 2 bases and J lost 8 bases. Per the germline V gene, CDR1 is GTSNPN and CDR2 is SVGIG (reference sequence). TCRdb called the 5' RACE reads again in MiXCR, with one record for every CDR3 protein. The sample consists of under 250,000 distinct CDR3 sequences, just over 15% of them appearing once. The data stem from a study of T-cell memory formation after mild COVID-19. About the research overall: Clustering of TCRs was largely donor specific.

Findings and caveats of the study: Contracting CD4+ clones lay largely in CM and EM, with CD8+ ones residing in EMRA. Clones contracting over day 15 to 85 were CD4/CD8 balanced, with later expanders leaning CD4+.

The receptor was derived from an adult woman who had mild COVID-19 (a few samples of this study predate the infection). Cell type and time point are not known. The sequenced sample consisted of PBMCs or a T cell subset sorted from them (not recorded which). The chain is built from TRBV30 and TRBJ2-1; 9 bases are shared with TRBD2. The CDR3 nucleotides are TGTGCCTGGAGTAGGTTAGTAGCGGGGGATGAGCAGTTCTTC. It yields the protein CAWSRLVAGDEQFF.